One sample yielded the 9 T cell receptor beta chains listed below, sequenced in a study of regulatory T cells in long-lasting Graves disease. HTBI primers from iRepertoire and Arm-PCR of CDR3 regions yielded the TCR beta libraries. TCRdb recomputed calls from the multiplex PCR reads with MiXCR, one row per CDR3 protein. This sample has roughly 400,000 distinct CDR3 sequences; under 25% occur once, and the top ten carry 20%. Specified time point: persistent/refractory GD, antithyroid drugs over 5 years with positive TRAb. PBMC RNA was the source of the TCR library. This sample comprised peripheral blood mononuclear cells (PBMCs), obtained when the disease was refractory, from a patient treated with antithyroid drugs. The receptors shown here come from a female donor with Graves disease.

This clonotype was observed many times. The genes are TRBV18 and TRBJ2-5; 8 bases agree with TRBD2. The CDR3 has 15 amino acids. The V gene's germline CDR1 is KGHSH and CDR2 LQKENI. J gave up 5 bases and V 4 bases, and 9 bases lay outside the gene matches. The CDR3 sequence is CASSLRPGGTETQYF. The CDR3, as DNA: TGTGCCAGCTCACTCCGTCCGGGAGGGACGGAGACCCAGTACTTC.

The chain links TRBV12-3 or TRBV12-4 to TRBJ2-3; TRBD2 matches 9 bases. V was clipped by 4 bases and J by 6 bases; unmatched bases: 5. The CDR3 covers 14 residues. CDR3 sequence reads: CASSYSGSGDTQYF. CDR3 nucleotides: TGTGCCAGCAGTTATAGCGGGAGTGGTGATACGCAGTATTTT.

This clonotype was recorded at least ten times. The rearrangement links TRBV28 to TRBJ2-4; a possible D gene is TRBD2 (6 bases). The CDR3 consists of 14 residues. With 4 bases removed from V and 6 bases from J, the gap between germline ends came to 13 bases. The germline CDR1 and CDR2 sequences are MDHEN and SYDVKM. The chain's CDR3 is CASSSPGGTNIQYF. The CDR3 DNA sequence: TGTGCCAGCAGTTCCCCAGGCGGGACAAACATTCAGTACTTC. The entire variable domain, with the rest obtained from reference TRBV28 and TRBJ2-4, is as follows: DVKVTQSSRYLVKRTGEKVFLECVQDMDHENMFWYRQDPGLGLRLIYFSYDVKMKEKGDIPEGYSVSREKKERFSLILESASTNQTSMYLCASSSPGGTNIQYFGAGTRLSVL.

This clonotype showed up many times. The rearrangement joins TRBV2 to TRBJ2-7, with D perhaps TRBD1 (6 bases). The CDR3 covers 14 residues. Germline V gene data show CDR1 as SNHLY and CDR2 as FYNNEI. The germline V and J ends were trimmed by 11 bases and 7 bases, with 24 bases remaining between them. CDR3 sequence reads: CAFGDTGIGREQYF. As DNA, the CDR3 is TGTGCCTTCGGGGACACTGGGATCGGTAGGGAGCAGTACTTC.

Only a few counts were recorded for this clonotype. The chain is built from TRBV10-3 and TRBJ1-1, with D maybe TRBD1 (6 bases). This CDR3 region has 14 residues. The germline V gene has CDR1 ENHRY and CDR2 SYGVKD. Between the trimmed V and J ends, which lost 2 bases and 3 bases, there was a span of 10 bases. CDR3 in amino acids: CAISERQADTEAFF. DNA of the CDR3: TGTGCCATCAGTGAGAGACAGGCGGACACTGAAGCTTTCTTT.

CDR3 nucleotides: TGTGCCAGTAGTATTAGAACTCGAGGCCGTTCCGGGGAGCTGTTTTTT. This gives the protein CASSIRTRGRSGELFF. The rearrangement uses TRBV19 and TRBJ2-2; D is undetermined. The V gene lost 3 bases and the J gene lost 6 bases, with 17 bases spanning the gap. Germline CDR1 is LNHDA and CDR2 is SQIVND (reference sequence). This CDR3 is built from 16 residues.

This clonotype was observed a handful of times. The CDR3 here is CASSSPISYNSPLHF. In DNA form, the CDR3 reads TGTGCCAGCAGTTCGCCAATCTCCTATAATTCACCCCTCCACTTT. The chain employs TRBV28 and TRBJ1-6, with no clear D. Germline assignment: CDR1 MDHEN and CDR2 SYDVKM. CDR3 length: 15 residues. V lost 4 bases, J lost 0 bases, and 7 bases lay in between. The variable domain in full, with the rest retrieved from reference TRBV28 and TRBJ1-6, is DVKVTQSSRYLVKRTGEKVFLECVQDMDHENMFWYRQDPGLGLRLIYFSYDVKMKEKGDIPEGYSVSREKKERFSLILESASTNQTSMYLCASSSPISYNSPLHFGNGTRLTVT.

V is TRBV9 and J is TRBJ2-2; D remains ambiguous. Germline assignment: CDR1 SGDLS and CDR2 YYNGEE. The CDR3 sequence is 12 residues long. Trimming stripped 1 base from V and 8 bases from J, with 6 bases between. The CDR3 spells CASSVRSGELFF. The DNA of the CDR3 is TGTGCCAGCAGCGTAAGATCTGGGGAGCTGTTTTTT. The full variable domain, rest sourced from reference TRBV9 and TRBJ2-2, is DSGVTQTPKHLITATGQRVTLRCSPRSGDLSVYWYQQSLDQGLQFLIQYYNGEERAKGNILERFSAQQFPDLHSELNLSSLELGDSALYFCASSVRSGELFFGEGSRLTVL.

This clonotype was seen ten or more times. The genes are TRBV19 and TRBJ2-6; 7 bases align to TRBD2. The CDR3 sequence is 15 residues long. After removal of 7 bases from V and 5 bases from J, the junction contained 8 bases not matched to a gene. CDR1 LNHDA and CDR2 SQIVND come from the germline V gene (reference sequence). In nucleotides, the CDR3 is TGTGCCAGTATGGAGACTAGCACTTGGGCCAACGTCCTGACTTTC. The encoded protein is CASMETSTWANVLTF.